This is a list of T cell receptor beta chains from one sample in a study of CD8+ T cells in alopecia areata. Only in-frame clones appear in the TCRdb table, and some are missing; sequencing was by immunoSEQ multiplex PCR. The sample lists 150,000 to 190,000 clones, under 60% occurring once. Sequencing was performed on CD8+ T cells sorted from blood, taken at week 0. The receptors shown here come from a human donor with alopecia areata. The CDR3 runs from the conserved cysteine through the conserved F or W. D genes are given only for firm matches. Only part of the rows carry a size: once, few, many, or a class if the clone is expanded.

clone_size d_call j_call v_call cdr3_nt cdr3_aa
once NA TRBJ2-3 TRBV5-6 TGTGCCAGCAGCTTGGATAGGGCAGATACGCAGTATTTT CASSLDRADTQYF
few TRBD1 TRBJ1-1 TRBV30 TGTGCCTGGAGACAGGGGGCTGAAGCTTTCTTT CAWRQGAEAFF
once NA TRBJ1-2 TRBV7-2 TGTGCCAGCAGTTCCCGACAGGAGGAAAGTGGCTACACCTTC CASSSRQEESGYTF
NA NA TRBJ2-1 TRBV5-1 TGCGCCAGCAGCTTGGAACTCCCAAGCTCCTACAATGAGCAGTTCTTC CASSLELPSSYNEQFF
few NA TRBJ1-2 TRBV29-1 TGCAGCGTTGTGGTATGGGACACAGCCTATGGCTACACCTTC CSVVVWDTAYGYTF
NA TRBD1 TRBJ2-7 TRBV4-3 TGCGCCAGCAGCCAAACCAGGGGGCGCGAGCAGTACTTC CASSQTRGREQYF
NA NA TRBJ2-1 TRBV28 TGTGCCAGCAGTTTGAATGAGCAGTTCTTC CASSLNEQFF
NA NA TRBJ2-7 TRBV7-2 TGTGCCAGCACTCCCGGGACGGTCTCCTACGAGCAGTACTTC CASTPGTVSYEQYF
NA NA TRBJ1-2 TRBV10-2 TGCGCCAGCAGTGAGGGCAGGGACTATGGCTACACCTTC CASSEGRDYGYTF
NA TRBD1 TRBJ2-7 TRBV2 TGTGCCAGCAGTCCAGGACAGGGTGCCTACGAGCAGTACTTC CASSPGQGAYEQYF
NA NA TRBJ1-5 TRBV19 TGTGCCAGTACCGGGACCCAGTACGCCGATCAGCCCCAGCATTTT CASTGTQYADQPQHF
NA NA TRBJ1-1 TRBV9 TGTGCCAGCAGCGACCTTAAAGGGAGAGGTACTGAAGCTTTCTTT CASSDLKGRGTEAFF
NA NA TRBJ2-7 TRBV19 TGTGCCAGTACCGATAGGACGGGGAACTACGAGCAGTACTTC CASTDRTGNYEQYF
few NA TRBJ1-2 TRBV7-3 TGTGCCAGCAGCAACGGGACGGCCAACTATGGCTACACCTTC CASSNGTANYGYTF
few TRBD1 TRBJ1-6 TRBV19 TGTGCCAGTAGTATAAGCGGGACAGCCATTCCCGGGATCGATTCACCCCTCCACTTT CASSISGTAIPGIDSPLHF
few NA TRBJ2-1 TRBV13 TGTGCCAGCTCCCCCGGTGGGGGGAGCTCCTACAATGAGCAGTTCTTC CASSPGGGSSYNEQFF
NA NA TRBJ1-1 TRBV20-1 TGCAGTGCTAGAGGAGGATTTGAAGCTTTCTTT CSARGGFEAFF
few NA TRBJ1-1 TRBV12-5 TGTGCTAGTGGTGGAGGGGCTGGGACTGAAGCTTTCTTT CASGGGAGTEAFF
NA TRBD1 TRBJ1-1 TRBV30 TGTGCCTGGAGTGTACTGGGACAGGATGAAGCTTTCTTT CAWSVLGQDEAFF
once NA TRBJ2-5 TRBV5-6 TGTGCCAGCAGCTTGGTCCAGAAACGGACCCAGTACTTC CASSLVQKRTQYF
NA TRBD1 TRBJ2-7 TRBV2 TGTGCCAGCAGTGGGGACAGGAGGTTCAACGAGCAGTACTTC CASSGDRRFNEQYF
NA NA TRBJ1-6 TRBV11-2 TGTGCCAGCAGCTTAGGCGGACAGACAAATTCACCCCTCCACTTT CASSLGGQTNSPLHF
once NA TRBJ1-1 TRBV30 TGTGCCTGGAGTAAGGCCGTGGAAGCTTTCTTT CAWSKAVEAFF
NA NA TRBJ2-2 TRBV18 TGTGCCAGCTCACCACCGAGTCGCGGGGAGCTGTTTTTT CASSPPSRGELFF
NA TRBD2 TRBJ2-3 TRBV27 TGTGCCAGCAGTTTGCTGGCTAGCGGGGGGGTAGATACGCAGTATTTT CASSLLASGGVDTQYF
NA NA TRBJ1-1 TRBV27 TGTGCCAGCAGTTTGACACTGAACACTGAAGCTTTCTTT CASSLTLNTEAFF
NA NA TRBJ2-7 TRBV9 TGTGCCAGCAGCTCACCGGGGGCTGGGTACGAGCAGTACTTC CASSSPGAGYEQYF
NA NA TRBJ2-1 TRBV29-1 TGCAGCGTTCCCGGGTGGACACCCTCCTACAATGAGCAGTTCTTC CSVPGWTPSYNEQFF
few TRBD1 TRBJ1-2 TRBV5-6 TGTGCCAGCAGCTACGGGACAGCTTCAAATGGCTACACCTTC CASSYGTASNGYTF
few TRBD1 TRBJ1-2 TRBV13 TGTGCCAGCAGCCAGGGACAGGGGGCGGGATATGGCTACACCTTC CASSQGQGAGYGYTF
NA NA TRBJ2-1 TRBV5-1 TGCGCCAGCAGCTTGGAGTCAGGAGGGGACAATGAGCAGTTCTTC CASSLESGGDNEQFF
NA NA TRBJ1-1 TRBV29-1 TGCAGCGTTGTGTCCGGGTCTGGGGCTGAAGCTTTCTTT CSVVSGSGAEAFF
NA TRBD2 TRBJ2-7 TRBV27 TGTGCCAGCAGCCCCTCGGGGGGGCACCGCTCCTACGAGCAGTACTTC CASSPSGGHRSYEQYF
NA NA TRBJ2-3 TRBV5-1 TGCGCCAGCAGCGCCGGAGGATTGGGGCAGTATTTT CASSAGGLGQYF
NA NA TRBJ2-5 TRBV4-3 TGCGCCAGCAGCCAAGGAGTGGGTACGGAGACCCAGTACTTC CASSQGVGTETQYF
NA NA TRBJ2-3 TRBV10-3 TGTGCCATCAGTGGGTCTAGGGCGGGGGCGCCTACAGATACGCAGTATTTT CAISGSRAGAPTDTQYF
NA NA TRBJ1-2 TRBV7-2 TGTGCCAGCAGCTTAGGTTTTGCCGGCTACACCTTC CASSLGFAGYTF
NA NA TRBJ1-2 TRBV6-5 TGTGCCAGCAGTTACAGGCCTGGGGAAGGCTACACCTTC CASSYRPGEGYTF
many NA TRBJ1-4 TRBV13 TGTGCCAGCAGCCCCTTCGCGGGAACAACTAATGAAAAACTGTTTTTT CASSPFAGTTNEKLFF
few NA TRBJ2-7 TRBV29-1 TGCAGCGTTCGGACAGACTACGAGCAGTACTTC CSVRTDYEQYF
NA TRBD2 TRBJ2-3 TRBV7-2 TGTGGACTAGGGACTACACGTGATACGCAGTATTTT CGLGTTRDTQYF
NA NA TRBJ1-1 TRBV30 TGTGCCTGGAGTGTGGGGGACACTGAAGCTTTCTTT CAWSVGDTEAFF
few NA TRBJ1-1 TRBV30 TGTGCCTGGAGTTGGGGGAACACTGAAGCTTTCTTT CAWSWGNTEAFF
NA NA TRBJ1-2 TRBV29-1 TGCAGCGTTGAATCATCAGGGCAGACCTATAACTATGGCTACACCTTC CSVESSGQTYNYGYTF
NA NA TRBJ1-2 TRBV27 TGTGCCACCGCACAGGGTGCCAACTATGGCTACACCTTC CATAQGANYGYTF
few TRBD2 TRBJ2-1 TRBV7-2 TGTGCCAGCAGCCCAGGGACTAGCAGATTCAATGAGCAGTTCTTC CASSPGTSRFNEQFF
NA NA TRBJ2-7 TRBV30 TGTGCCGGACGAGCGGATTCCTACGAGCAGTACTTC CAGRADSYEQYF
NA TRBD2 TRBJ2-1 TRBV2 TGTGCCAGCAGTGATCCAGCGGGAGGAAGCGAGCAGTTCTTC CASSDPAGGSEQFF
once NA TRBJ1-6 TRBV9 TGTGCCAGCAGCGTTCCGGGGCCCAATTCACCCCTCCACTTT CASSVPGPNSPLHF
NA NA TRBJ1-2 TRBV29-1 TGCAGCGTTGAAGATGGGTCAGGAGATTATGGCTACACCTTC CSVEDGSGDYGYTF
NA NA TRBJ2-1 TRBV4-3 TGCGCCAGCAGCCCCACGGAGGGTGATGAGCAGTTCTTC CASSPTEGDEQFF
NA NA TRBJ2-7 TRBV4-3 TGCGCCAGCAGCCAAGATTGGTCCTACGAGCAGTACTTC CASSQDWSYEQYF
NA NA TRBJ1-2 TRBV7-8 TGTGCCAGCAGCTTGGGCGGTCCGACAGCAAACCGGCGCTACACCTTC CASSLGGPTANRRYTF
NA NA TRBJ2-2 TRBV29-1 TGCAGCGCCTGGGTAACCCACACCGGGGAGCTGTTTTTT CSAWVTHTGELFF
NA NA TRBJ2-2 TRBV7-6 TGTGCCAGCAGCTTAGTAGAGGGGGCCGGGGAGCTGTTTTTT CASSLVEGAGELFF
NA NA TRBJ2-7 TRBV4-3 TGCGCCAGCAGCCAAGAGTGGGACGGATCCTACGAGCAGTACTTC CASSQEWDGSYEQYF
once TRBD2 TRBJ2-7 TRBV5-6 TGTGCCAGCAGCTCCCCCAGGGGGACTAGCGGGGGGTCGTCCTACGAGCAGTACTTC CASSSPRGTSGGSSYEQYF
NA NA TRBJ2-3 TRBV30 TGTGCCTGGAGTGTGGTAGTCTTAGATACGCAGTATTTT CAWSVVVLDTQYF
NA TRBD2 TRBJ2-3 TRBV13 TGTGCCAGCAGCTCAAGACTAGCGGGGGATGGAGATACGCAGTATTTT CASSSRLAGDGDTQYF
NA NA TRBJ1-2 TRBV5-6 TGTGCCAGCAGCCCTAGCGACACCTTC CASSPSDTF